This T cell receptor beta chain was identified during a study of blood T cell repertoires in COVID-19. On the study more broadly: Whether acute or convalescent, the COVID-19 samples came from the United States, Italy and Spain. PBMCs, B-cell-depleted T cells, or T cells provided the cDNA or gDNA that made up the material.

CDR3 length: 15 amino acids. Per germline, CDR1 LNHDA and CDR2 SQIVND (reference sequence). V gave up 1 base and J gave up 2 bases, with 9 bases separating them. Study processing details: Amplification of reference gene primers provided the estimated nucleated cell counts. Libraries were prepared by immunoSEQ multiplex PCR; TCRdb keeps only in-frame clonotypes and omits some of them. Clonal size and the V and J genes are those of that table, whereas D and trimming came from the DNA. Of roughly 80,000 clones listed, roughly 73% are singletons. This sequence was found in a human donor in a cohort sampled during active COVID-19. This chain connects TRBV19 to TRBJ1-5; D uncertain. Sequencing was carried out using peripheral blood. The CDR3: CASSIVWAGNQPQHF. The CDR3 DNA reads TGTGCCAGTAGTATAGTTTGGGCCGGCAATCAGCCCCAGCATTTT.